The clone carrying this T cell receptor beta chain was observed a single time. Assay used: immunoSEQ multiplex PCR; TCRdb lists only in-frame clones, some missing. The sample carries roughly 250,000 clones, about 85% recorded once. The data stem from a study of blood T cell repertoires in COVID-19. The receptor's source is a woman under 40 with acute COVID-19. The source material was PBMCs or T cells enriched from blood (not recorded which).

The CDR3 DNA follows: TGTGCCAGCAGCCCCCGTGGGGGGGCCGAGGCTTTCTTT. Encoded protein: CASSPRGGAEAFF. The chain couples TRBV3-1 (or the pseudogene TRBV3-2) to TRBJ1-1, with D possibly matching TRBD1 (6 bases). The CDR3 contains 13 residues. V was shortened by 4 bases and J by 11 bases, with 17 bases between the two germline ends. Germline V gene sequence: CDR1 LGHDT, CDR2 YNNKEL (reference sequence).